This T cell receptor (beta chain) originates from a study of blood T cell repertoires in COVID-19. This clone is a singleton in its sample. Profiled with immunoSEQ multiplex PCR; TCRdb holds only in-frame clones, not every one. The table has some 100,000 clones, about 85% seen once. Looked up from germline, CDR1 is SGHVS and CDR2 is FQNEAQ. The CDR3 is 16 amino acids. V lost 8 bases to trimming and J lost 2 bases, with 16 bases between them. The sequence was obtained from a man between 50 and 59 years old with active or convalescent COVID-19. Input material: peripheral blood. The chain joins TRBV7-8 to TRBJ2-6; weak D call: TRBD1 (6 bases). The CDR3 protein is CASGRGPLAGANVLTF. In DNA, the CDR3 is TGTGCCAGCGGCAGGGGCCCGCTAGCTGGGGCCAACGTCCTGACTTTC. Combining the CDR3 with reference TRBV7-8 and TRBJ2-6 gives the whole variable domain GAGVSQSPRYKVAKRGQDVALRCDPISGHVSLFWYQQALGQGPEFLTYFQNEAQLDKSGLPSDRFFAERPEGSVSTLKIQRTQQEDSAVYLCASGRGPLAGANVLTFGAGSRLTVL.